This T cell receptor (beta chain) was sequenced during a study of T-cell memory formation after mild COVID-19. Background on the study: TCR clusters were largely donor specific.

A word on this clonotype: The antigen remains unidentified.

TCRdb reprocessed the 5' RACE reads with MiXCR, giving one entry per CDR3 protein. The repertoire includes over 350,000 distinct CDR3 sequences, about 24% of them detected once, and 8.5% to 10% sits in the top ten. General study results and limits: Day 15 to 85 contracting clones showed balanced CD4/CD8; later expanders leaned CD4+. A second wave of clones peaked on day 37, and their SARS-CoV-2 specificity went unconfirmed.

The receptor was isolated from an adult woman who had mild COVID-19 (a few samples of this study predate the infection). Cell type and time point are not known. The specimen sequenced was PBMCs or a T cell subset sorted from them (not recorded which).

CDR3 bases: TGCGCCAGCAGAAGGGCGTCAGTCGGCACTGAAGCTTTCTTT. Translation: CASRRASVGTEAFF. The V call is TRBV5-1, the J call TRBJ1-1, with D uncertain. Germline-derived CDR1 and CDR2 are SGHRS and YFSETQ. V dropped 5 bases and J dropped 4 bases, with 15 bases sitting between them. This CDR3 has 14 residues.